This TCR beta chain is from a study of shared clonotypes between healthy human individuals (dated by TCRdb to 2020 to 2021). Looking at the study overall: The cohort comprised two women and a few men aged 18 to 49 years. For each donor, three plates each were used for CD4 naive and CD4 memory, two plates were used for CD8 naive, and one plate was used for CD8 memory. To estimate repertoire size and how much clonotypes are shared between individuals, the study performed deep sequencing of blood TCR repertoires from 4 to 6 healthy adults. To increase sequencing depth and limit assay-specific biases, different laboratories used diverse techniques to prepare libraries and sequence TCR repertoires. Per donor, leukapheresis produced somewhere between about 0.94 and 10 billion PBMCs. Results and caveats for the whole study, not just this receptor: Higher generation probabilities were observed for clonotypes shared by all four sorted-subset donors than for non-shared clonotypes. Naive subsets generally had larger estimated clonotype richness than memory subsets did. Pairwise subsampling indicated that sequencing depth was expected to affect the degree of clonotype sharing among donors. When a handful of donors were compared, the shared fraction of clonotypes was around 5% for naive CD4, more than 3% for naive CD8, 2% to 2.5% for memory CD4, and 0.4% for memory CD8. Sampling was limited to blood, and TCR repertoires in tissue likely differ from TCR repertoires in blood. Incomplete sequencing was indicated by rarefaction of sorted-subset datasets, despite the large sequencing depth. Because the study included only a small number of donors, the genetic and exposure-history diversity represented was limited.

This clone was seen only once. This receptor's antigen is unknown. One base away there is no much larger clone; base qualities are not given. CD8 naive samples consisted of CD45RO-negative cells that were positively selected for CCR7, yielding a CD45RA+CCR7+ population without TemRA cells. Donors were healthy HIV-negative adults with no recently reported acute infections or vaccinations. All donors were Caucasian adults living in Nashville, Tennessee, USA. After blood collection by leukapheresis, PBMCs were isolated using Ficoll-Histopaque density gradient centrifugation and then cryopreserved in the vapor phase of liquid nitrogen. Analytical flow cytometry was used to check the purity and quantity of every magnetically sorted T cell population. Genomic DNA was isolated from each sorted fraction and quantified by UV absorbance on a Nanodrop 2000c. Using the deep immunoSEQ assay, multiplex PCR amplified TCR CDR3 regions from genomic DNA. Extracted genomic DNA from each cell subset was distributed evenly across all wells of several immunoSEQ 96-well plates, and each plate was treated as a replicate. Each replicate PCR for sorted subsets received around 200 ng genomic DNA, equal to roughly 29,000 T cell genomes. The purified libraries were quantified using a Qubit 3.0 fluorometer, sized with a Bioanalyzer 2100, and then quantified again using the KAPA Library Quantification kit. A separate single-read 150-cycle Illumina NextSeq 550 flow cell was used to sequence each immunoSEQ 96-well plate. The original pipeline was this. Because the immunoSEQ output included only junctional sequences and no quality scores, the filtering could not be the same as the filtering used for full-length reads. Sequences were annotated with PyIR, a Python wrapper for IgBLAST v1.9, and V/J genes and CDR3 were assigned using IMGT germline references. Reads were removed for weak V/J assignments (E-value above 1e-6), missing CDR3, stop codons, out-of-frame junctions, or ambiguous translated residues. A V3J clonotype was defined by an identical inferred V gene, J gene, and CDR3 amino acid sequence. Percentage overlap between repertoires was computed as shared unique clonotypes divided by the size of the smaller repertoire. Repertoire richness was assessed with RTK rarefaction, the Chao1 estimator, and Recon v2.1 estimates of unobserved clonotypes. Generation probabilities for all TCRbeta clonotypes obtained by the gDNA method from a handful of donors were computed using OLGA. Sourced from immuneACCESS, this table was stored by TCRdb with only in-frame sequences that have V and J called. A share of the clones is absent; for the studies checked, an unresolved V gene accounts for under half, and the remainder has no known explanation. The DNA gave D and trimming, while V, J and clone size come from that table. Across this sample there are millions of clones, with about 95% seen only once. The ten most abundant clones make up around 1.1% of the sample.

Reading from cysteine to phenylalanine, the CDR3 counts 14 amino acids. Only the CDR3 part of the read is kept: 42 bases, read in frame from the first base. The germline V gene (reference sequence) yields MNHEY for CDR1 and SMNVEV for CDR2. V ends up 3 bases short and J 3 bases short, with an unmatched junction base count of 4. The sequenced sample consisted of naive CD8+ T cells sorted from blood. Explained via the paper, the cell subset or site label denotes: CD45RA+CCR7+. The TCR sequence derives from a man aged 18 to 35 in good health. The rearrangement joined TRBV27 to TRBJ1-2; TRBD1 lines up with 7 middle nucleotides. The base sequence is TGTGCCAGCAGTTTGGACAGGTTTTACTATGGCTACACCTTC. It translates as CASSLDRFYYGYTF.